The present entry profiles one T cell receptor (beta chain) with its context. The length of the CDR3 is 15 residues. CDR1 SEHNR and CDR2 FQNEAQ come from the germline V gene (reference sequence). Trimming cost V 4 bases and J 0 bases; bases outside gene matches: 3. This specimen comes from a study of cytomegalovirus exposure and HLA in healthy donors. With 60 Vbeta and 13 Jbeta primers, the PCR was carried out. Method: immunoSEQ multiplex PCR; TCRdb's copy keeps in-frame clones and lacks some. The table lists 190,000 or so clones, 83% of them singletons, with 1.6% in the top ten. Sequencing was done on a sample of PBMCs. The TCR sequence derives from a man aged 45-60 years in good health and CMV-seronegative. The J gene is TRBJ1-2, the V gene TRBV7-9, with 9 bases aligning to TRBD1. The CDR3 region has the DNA TGTGCCAGCAGCTGGGGGGACAGGGCTAACTATGGCTACACCTTC. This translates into CASSWGDRANYGYTF.